Included here is one TCR beta chain sequence, with context. Assay: immunoSEQ multiplex PCR; the TCRdb copy retains only in-frame clones and omits some. Of 320,000 or so clones listed, around 90% are singletons. The V end was cut by 5 bases, the J end by 0 bases, with 11 bases between. CDR3 length equals 14 residues. Germline CDR1 and CDR2: SGHRS and YFSETQ. This specimen belongs to a study of blood T cell repertoires in COVID-19. The chain employs TRBV5-1 and TRBJ1-1; D perhaps matches TRBD1 (6 bases). The source of this sequence is a man between 60 and 70 years old who had recovered from COVID-19. Material for sequencing was PBMCs or T cells enriched from blood (not recorded which). CDR3 in amino acids: CASSMDSMNTEAFF. For the CDR3, the DNA is TGCGCCAGCAGTATGGACAGCATGAACACTGAAGCTTTCTTT.